The T cell receptor beta chain described here comes from a study of blood T cell repertoires in COVID-19. Study details: Samples of COVID-19 (acute and convalescent) were obtained from the United States, Italy and Spain. T cells, B-cell-depleted T cells, or PBMCs provided the cDNA or gDNA that served as material.

In the original analysis: The assay estimated nucleated cells by amplifying reference gene primers. Produced via immunoSEQ multiplex PCR; TCRdb's table is partial and in-frame only. Clonal size and the V and J genes are those of that table, whereas D and trimming came from the DNA. The table has more than 95,000 clones, roughly 85% seen once. Trimming removed 2 bases from V and 2 bases from J, with 10 bases in between. The CDR3 loop spans 15 amino acids. CDR1 and CDR2 from the germline V gene are MNHEY and SMNVEV (reference sequence). This receptor was taken from a woman at least 80 years old with acute or convalescent COVID-19. J is TRBJ2-1 and V is TRBV27; D perhaps matches TRBD2 (6 bases). The source material was peripheral blood. CDR3 in amino acids: CASSLRGIPYNEQFF. The CDR3, as DNA: TGTGCCAGCAGTTTACGGGGGATCCCCTACAATGAGCAGTTCTTC.